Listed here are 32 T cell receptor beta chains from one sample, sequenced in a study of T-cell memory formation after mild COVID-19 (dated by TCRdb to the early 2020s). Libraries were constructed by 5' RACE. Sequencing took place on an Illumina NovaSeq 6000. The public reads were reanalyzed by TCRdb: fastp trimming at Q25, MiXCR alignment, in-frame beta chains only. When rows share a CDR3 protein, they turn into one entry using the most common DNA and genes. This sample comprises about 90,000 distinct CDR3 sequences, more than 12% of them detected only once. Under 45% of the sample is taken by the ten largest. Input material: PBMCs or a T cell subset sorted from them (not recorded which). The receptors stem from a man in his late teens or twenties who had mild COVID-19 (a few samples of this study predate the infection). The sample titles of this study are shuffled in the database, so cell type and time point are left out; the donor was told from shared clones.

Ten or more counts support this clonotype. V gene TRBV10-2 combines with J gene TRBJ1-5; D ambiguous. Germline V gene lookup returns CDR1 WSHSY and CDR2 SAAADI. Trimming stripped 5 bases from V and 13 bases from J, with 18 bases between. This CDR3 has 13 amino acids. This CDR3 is CASSTLVESPQHF. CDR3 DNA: TGCGCCAGCAGTACCCTCGTGGAGTCTCCTCAGCATTTT.

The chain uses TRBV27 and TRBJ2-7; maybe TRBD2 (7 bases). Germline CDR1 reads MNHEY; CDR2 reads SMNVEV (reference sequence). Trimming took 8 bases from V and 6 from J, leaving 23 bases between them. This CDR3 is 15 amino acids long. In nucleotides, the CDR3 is TGTGCCAGCCAGCTAGGGGTCGGGGGGCTCCTCGAGCAGTACTTC. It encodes CASQLGVGGLLEQYF.

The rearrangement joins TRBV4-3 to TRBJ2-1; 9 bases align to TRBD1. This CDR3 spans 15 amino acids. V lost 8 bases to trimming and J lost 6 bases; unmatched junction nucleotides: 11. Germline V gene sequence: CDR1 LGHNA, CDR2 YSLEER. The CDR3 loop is CASGPLGQGGNEQFF. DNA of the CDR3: TGCGCCAGCGGGCCGTTGGGACAGGGAGGCAATGAGCAGTTCTTC.

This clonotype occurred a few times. This chain's CDR3 is CATTKSTGRLSNQPQHF. The DNA for the CDR3 is TGTGCCACCACCAAGAGCACGGGACGACTTAGCAATCAGCCCCAGCATTTT. The chain is built from TRBV15 and TRBJ1-5, with D maybe TRBD1 (5 bases). Looked up from germline, CDR1 is LNHNV and CDR2 is YYDKDF (reference sequence). The germline V and J ends were trimmed by 7 bases and 0 bases, with 19 bases remaining between them. CDR3 length: 17 amino acids. Full variable domain (missing parts from reference TRBV15 and TRBJ1-5): DAMVIQNPRYQVTQFGKPVTLSCSQTLNHNVMYWYQQKSSQAPKLLFHYYDKDFNNEADTPDNFQSRRPNTSFCFLDIRSPGLGDTAMYLCATTKSTGRLSNQPQHFGDGTRLSIL.

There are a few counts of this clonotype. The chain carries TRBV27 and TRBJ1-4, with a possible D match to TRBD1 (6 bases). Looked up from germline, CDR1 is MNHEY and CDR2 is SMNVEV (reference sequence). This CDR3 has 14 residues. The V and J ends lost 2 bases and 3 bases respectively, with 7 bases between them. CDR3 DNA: TGTGCCAGCAGTTTACAGGGGTCTAATGAAAAACTGTTTTTT. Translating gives CASSLQGSNEKLFF.

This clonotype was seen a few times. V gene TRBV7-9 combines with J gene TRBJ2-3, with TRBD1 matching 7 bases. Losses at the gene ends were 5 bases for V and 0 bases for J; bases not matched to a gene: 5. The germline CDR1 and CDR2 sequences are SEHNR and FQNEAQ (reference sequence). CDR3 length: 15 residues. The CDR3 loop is CASSQGTVSTDTQYF. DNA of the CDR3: TGTGCCAGCAGCCAGGGGACAGTTAGCACAGATACGCAGTATTTT.

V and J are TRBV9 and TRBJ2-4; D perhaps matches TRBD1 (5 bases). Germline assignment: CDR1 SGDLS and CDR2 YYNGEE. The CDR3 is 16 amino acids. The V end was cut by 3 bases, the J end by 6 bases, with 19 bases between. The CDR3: CASSATPVRTRNIQYF. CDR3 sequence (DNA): TGTGCCAGCAGCGCGACGCCGGTTAGGACACGAAACATTCAGTACTTC.

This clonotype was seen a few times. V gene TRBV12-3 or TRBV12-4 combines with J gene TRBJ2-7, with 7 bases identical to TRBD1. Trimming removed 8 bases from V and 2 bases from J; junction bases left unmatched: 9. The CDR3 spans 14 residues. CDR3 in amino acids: CASSTPRGTYEQYV. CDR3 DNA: TGTGCCAGCTCCACCCCCAGGGGGACCTACGAGCAGTACGTC.

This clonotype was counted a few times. The CDR3 DNA sequence: TGCGCCAGCAGCCAGGGGGGAGCGGGGGCCAACACCGGGGAGCTGTTTTTT. Its translation: CASSQGGAGANTGELFF. The rearrangement uses TRBV4-1 and TRBJ2-2, with 8 nucleotides matching TRBD2. Germline V CDR1 and CDR2: MGHRA, YSYEKL. This CDR3 region has 17 residues. The trim removed 3 bases at V and 2 bases at J, leaving 8 bases unmatched.

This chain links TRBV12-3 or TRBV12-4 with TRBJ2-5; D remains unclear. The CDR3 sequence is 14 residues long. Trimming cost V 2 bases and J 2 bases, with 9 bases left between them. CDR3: CASSLPTTQETQYF. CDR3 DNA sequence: TGTGCCAGCAGTTTACCGACAACGCAAGAGACCCAGTACTTC.

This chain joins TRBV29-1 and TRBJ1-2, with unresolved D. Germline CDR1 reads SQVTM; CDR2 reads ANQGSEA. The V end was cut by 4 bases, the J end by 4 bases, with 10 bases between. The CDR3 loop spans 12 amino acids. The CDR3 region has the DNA TGCAGCGTTGCGCACAACGCCTATGGCTACACCTTC. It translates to CSVAHNAYGYTF.

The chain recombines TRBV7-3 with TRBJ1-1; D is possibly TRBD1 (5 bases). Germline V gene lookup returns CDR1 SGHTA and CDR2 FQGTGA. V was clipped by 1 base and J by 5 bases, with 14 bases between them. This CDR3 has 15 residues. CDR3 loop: CASSLRAGRGTEAFF. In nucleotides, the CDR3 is TGTGCCAGCAGCTTAAGGGCAGGAAGGGGAACTGAAGCTTTCTTT.

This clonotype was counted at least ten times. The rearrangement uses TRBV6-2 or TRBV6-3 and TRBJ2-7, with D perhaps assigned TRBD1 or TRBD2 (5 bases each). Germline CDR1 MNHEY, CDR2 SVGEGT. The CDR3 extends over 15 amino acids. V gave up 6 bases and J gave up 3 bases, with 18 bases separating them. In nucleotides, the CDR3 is TGTGCCAGCAGACACCTAGGGGACCTTAACTACGAGCAGTACTTC. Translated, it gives CASRHLGDLNYEQYF.

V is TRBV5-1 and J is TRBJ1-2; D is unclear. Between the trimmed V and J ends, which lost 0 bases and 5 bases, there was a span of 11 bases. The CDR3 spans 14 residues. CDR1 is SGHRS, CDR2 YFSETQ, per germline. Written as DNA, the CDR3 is TGCGCCAGCAGCTTGGCCATCCAATCTTATGGCTACACCTTC. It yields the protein CASSLAIQSYGYTF.

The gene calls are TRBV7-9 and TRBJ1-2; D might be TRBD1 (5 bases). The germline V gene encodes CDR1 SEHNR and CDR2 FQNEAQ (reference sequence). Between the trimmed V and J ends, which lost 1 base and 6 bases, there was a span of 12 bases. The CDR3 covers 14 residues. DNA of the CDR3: TGTGCCAGCAGCTTAGGGGCGGGACCCCATGGCTACACCTTC. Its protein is CASSLGAGPHGYTF.

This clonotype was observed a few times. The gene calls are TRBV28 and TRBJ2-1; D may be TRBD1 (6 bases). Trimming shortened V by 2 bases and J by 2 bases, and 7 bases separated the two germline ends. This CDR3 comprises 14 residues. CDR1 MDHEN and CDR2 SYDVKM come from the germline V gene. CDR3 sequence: CASSLQGTYNEQFF. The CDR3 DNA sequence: TGTGCCAGCAGTTTACAGGGGACCTACAATGAGCAGTTCTTC.

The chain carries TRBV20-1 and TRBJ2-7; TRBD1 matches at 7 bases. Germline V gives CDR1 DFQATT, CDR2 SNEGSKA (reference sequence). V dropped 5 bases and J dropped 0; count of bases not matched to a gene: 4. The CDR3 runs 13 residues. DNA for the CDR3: TGCAGTGCTGGACAGGCGAGCTCCTACGAGCAGTACTTC. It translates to CSAGQASSYEQYF.

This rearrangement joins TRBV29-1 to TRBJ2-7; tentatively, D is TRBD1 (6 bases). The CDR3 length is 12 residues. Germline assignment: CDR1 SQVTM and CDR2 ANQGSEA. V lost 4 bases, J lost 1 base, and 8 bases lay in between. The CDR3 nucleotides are TGCAGCGTTGGGGACATGTCCTACGAGCAGTACTTC. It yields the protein CSVGDMSYEQYF.

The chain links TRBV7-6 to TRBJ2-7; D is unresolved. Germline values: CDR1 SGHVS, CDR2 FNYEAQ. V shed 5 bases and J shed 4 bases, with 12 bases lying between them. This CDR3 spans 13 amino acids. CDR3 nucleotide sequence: TGTGCCAGCAGCATCTCACCTACGTACGAGCAGTACGTC. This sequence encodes CASSISPTYEQYV.

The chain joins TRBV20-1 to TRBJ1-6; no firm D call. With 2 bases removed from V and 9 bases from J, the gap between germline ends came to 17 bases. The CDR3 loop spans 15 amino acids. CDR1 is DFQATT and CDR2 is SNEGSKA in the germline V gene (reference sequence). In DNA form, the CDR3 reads TGCAGTGCTAGACAGAACCCTATGTGGGGTTCACCCCTCCACTTT. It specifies CSARQNPMWGSPLHF.

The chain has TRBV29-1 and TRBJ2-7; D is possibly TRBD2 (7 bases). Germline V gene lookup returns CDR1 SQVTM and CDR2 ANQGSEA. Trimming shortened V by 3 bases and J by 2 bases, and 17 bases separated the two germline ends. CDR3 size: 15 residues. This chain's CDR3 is CSVEMGGGGTYEQYF. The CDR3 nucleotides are TGCAGCGTTGAGATGGGAGGGGGAGGCACCTACGAGCAGTACTTC.

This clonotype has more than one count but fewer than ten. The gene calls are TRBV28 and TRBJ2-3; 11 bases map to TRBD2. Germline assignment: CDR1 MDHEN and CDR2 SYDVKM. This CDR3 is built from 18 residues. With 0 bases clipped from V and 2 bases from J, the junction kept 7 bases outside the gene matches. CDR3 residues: CASSLWVATSGDTDTQYF. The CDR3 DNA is TGTGCCAGCAGTTTATGGGTGGCGACTAGCGGGGACACAGATACGCAGTATTTT. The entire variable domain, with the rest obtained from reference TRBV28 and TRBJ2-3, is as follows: DVKVTQSSRYLVKRTGEKVFLECVQDMDHENMFWYRQDPGLGLRLIYFSYDVKMKEKGDIPEGYSVSREKKERFSLILESASTNQTSMYLCASSLWVATSGDTDTQYFGPGTRLTVL.

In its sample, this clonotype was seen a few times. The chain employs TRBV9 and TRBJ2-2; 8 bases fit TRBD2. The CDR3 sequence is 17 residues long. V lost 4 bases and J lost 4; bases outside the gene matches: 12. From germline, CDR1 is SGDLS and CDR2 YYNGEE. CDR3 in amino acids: CASSPRDSGGFTGELFF. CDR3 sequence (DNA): TGTGCCAGCAGCCCCCGCGACAGCGGGGGATTCACCGGGGAGCTGTTTTTT.

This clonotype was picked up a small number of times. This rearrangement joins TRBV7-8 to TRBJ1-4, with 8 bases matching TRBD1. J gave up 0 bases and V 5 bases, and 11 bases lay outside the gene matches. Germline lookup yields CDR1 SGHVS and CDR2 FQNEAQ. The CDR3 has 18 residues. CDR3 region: CASSAVATGGATNEKLFF. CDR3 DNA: TGTGCCAGCAGCGCGGTCGCCACAGGGGGTGCAACTAATGAAAAACTGTTTTTT.

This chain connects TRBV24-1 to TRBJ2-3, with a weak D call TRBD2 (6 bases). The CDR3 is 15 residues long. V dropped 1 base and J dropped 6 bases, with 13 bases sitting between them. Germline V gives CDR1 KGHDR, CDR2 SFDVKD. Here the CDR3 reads CATSDFDGDWDTQYF. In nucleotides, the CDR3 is TGTGCCACCAGTGATTTCGATGGGGACTGGGATACGCAGTATTTT.

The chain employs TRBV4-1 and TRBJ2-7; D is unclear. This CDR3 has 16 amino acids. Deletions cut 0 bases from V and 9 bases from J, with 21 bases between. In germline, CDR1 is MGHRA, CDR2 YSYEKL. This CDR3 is CASSQDGPFRYEGQYF. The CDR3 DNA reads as TGCGCCAGCAGCCAAGATGGCCCCTTTCGCTACGAAGGGCAGTACTTC.

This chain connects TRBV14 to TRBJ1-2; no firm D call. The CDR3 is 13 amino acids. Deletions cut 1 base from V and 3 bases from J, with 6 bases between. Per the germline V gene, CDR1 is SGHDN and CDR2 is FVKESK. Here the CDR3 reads CASSQANYYGYTF. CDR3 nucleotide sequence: TGTGCCAGCAGCCAAGCGAATTACTATGGCTACACCTTC. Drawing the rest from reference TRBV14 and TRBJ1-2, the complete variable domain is EAGVTQFPSHSVIEKGQTVTLRCDPISGHDNLYWYRRVMGKEIKFLLHFVKESKQDESGMPNNRFLAERTGGTYSTLKVQPAELEDSGVYFCASSQANYYGYTFGSGTRLTVV.

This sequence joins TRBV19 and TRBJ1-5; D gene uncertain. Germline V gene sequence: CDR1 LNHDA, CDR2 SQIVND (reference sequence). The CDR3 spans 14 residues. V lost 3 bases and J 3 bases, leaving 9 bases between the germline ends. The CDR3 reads CASSIEGNNQPQHF. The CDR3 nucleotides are TGTGCCAGTAGTATTGAGGGAAACAATCAGCCCCAGCATTTT.

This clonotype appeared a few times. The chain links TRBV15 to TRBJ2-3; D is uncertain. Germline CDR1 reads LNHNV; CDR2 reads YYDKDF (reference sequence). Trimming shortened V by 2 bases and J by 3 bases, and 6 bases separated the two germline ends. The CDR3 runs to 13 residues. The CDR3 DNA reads TGTGCCACCAGCAGACGGCGGACAGATACGCAGTATTTT. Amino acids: CATSRRRTDTQYF. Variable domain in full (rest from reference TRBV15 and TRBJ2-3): DAMVIQNPRYQVTQFGKPVTLSCSQTLNHNVMYWYQQKSSQAPKLLFHYYDKDFNNEADTPDNFQSRRPNTSFCFLDIRSPGLGDTAMYLCATSRRRTDTQYFGPGTRLTVL.

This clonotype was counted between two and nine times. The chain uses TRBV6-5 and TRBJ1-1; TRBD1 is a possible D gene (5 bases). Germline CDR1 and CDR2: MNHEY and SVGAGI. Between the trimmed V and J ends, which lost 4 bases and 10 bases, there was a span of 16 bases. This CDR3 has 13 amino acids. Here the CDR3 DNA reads TGTGCCAGCAGTTTGGGAGGAAGGGGTGCAGCTTTCTTT. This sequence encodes CASSLGGRGAAFF.

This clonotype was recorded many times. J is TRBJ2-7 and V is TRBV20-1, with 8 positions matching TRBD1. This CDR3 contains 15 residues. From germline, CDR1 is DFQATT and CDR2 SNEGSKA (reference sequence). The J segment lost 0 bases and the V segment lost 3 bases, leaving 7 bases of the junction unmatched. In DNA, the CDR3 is TGCAGTGCTAGCCCCGGGACAGGAGGCTCCTACGAGCAGTACTTC. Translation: CSASPGTGGSYEQYF.

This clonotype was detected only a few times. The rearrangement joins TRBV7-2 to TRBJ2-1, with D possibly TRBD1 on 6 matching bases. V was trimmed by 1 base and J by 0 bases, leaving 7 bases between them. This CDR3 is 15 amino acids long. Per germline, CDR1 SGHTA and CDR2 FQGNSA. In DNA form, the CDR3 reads TGTGCCAGCAGCTTAGTAGGGGGCTCCTACAATGAGCAGTTCTTC. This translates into CASSLVGGSYNEQFF.